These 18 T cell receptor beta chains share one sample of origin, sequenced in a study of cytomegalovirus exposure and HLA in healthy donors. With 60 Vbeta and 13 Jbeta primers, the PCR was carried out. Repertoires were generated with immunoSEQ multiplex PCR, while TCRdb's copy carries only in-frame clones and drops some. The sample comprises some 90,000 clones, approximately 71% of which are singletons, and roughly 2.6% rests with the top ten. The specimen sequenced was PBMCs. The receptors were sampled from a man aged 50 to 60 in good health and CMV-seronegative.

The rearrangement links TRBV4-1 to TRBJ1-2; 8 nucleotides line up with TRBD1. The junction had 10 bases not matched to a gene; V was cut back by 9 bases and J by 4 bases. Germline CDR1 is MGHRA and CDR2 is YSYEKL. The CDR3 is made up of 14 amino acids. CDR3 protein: CASSIQGVGYGYTF. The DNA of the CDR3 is TGCGCCAGTTCAATACAGGGGGTTGGCTATGGCTACACCTTC.

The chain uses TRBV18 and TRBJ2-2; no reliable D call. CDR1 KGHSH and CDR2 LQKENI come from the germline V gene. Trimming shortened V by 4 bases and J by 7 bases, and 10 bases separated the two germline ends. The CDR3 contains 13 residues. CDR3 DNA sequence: TGTGCCAGCTCACGGCTAGTCGGCGGGGAGCTGTTTTTT. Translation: CASSRLVGGELFF.

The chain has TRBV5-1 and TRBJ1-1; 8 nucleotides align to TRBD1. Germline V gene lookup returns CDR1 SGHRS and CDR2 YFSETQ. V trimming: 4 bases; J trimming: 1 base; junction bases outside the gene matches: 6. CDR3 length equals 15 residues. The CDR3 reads CASSPGQGRNTEAFF. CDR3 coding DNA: TGCGCCAGCAGCCCTGGACAGGGTCGGAACACTGAAGCTTTCTTT.

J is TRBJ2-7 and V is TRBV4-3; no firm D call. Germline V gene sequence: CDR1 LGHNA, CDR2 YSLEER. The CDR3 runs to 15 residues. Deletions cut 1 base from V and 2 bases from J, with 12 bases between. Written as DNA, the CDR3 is TGCGCCAGCAGCCAAGGGGTGGCGGAGCCCTACGAGCAGTACTTC. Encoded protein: CASSQGVAEPYEQYF.

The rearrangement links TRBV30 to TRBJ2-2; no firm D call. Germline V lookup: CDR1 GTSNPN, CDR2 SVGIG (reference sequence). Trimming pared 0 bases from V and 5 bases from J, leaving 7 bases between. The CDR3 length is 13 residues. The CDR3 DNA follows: TGTGCCTGGAGTGTACGAGGTACCGGGGAGCTGTTTTTT. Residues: CAWSVRGTGELFF.

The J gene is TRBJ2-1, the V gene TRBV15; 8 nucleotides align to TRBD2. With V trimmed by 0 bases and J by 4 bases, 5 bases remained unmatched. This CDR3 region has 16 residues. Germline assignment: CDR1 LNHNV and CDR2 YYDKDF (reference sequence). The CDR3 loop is CATSRELAVRYNEQFF. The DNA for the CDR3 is TGTGCCACCAGCAGAGAACTAGCGGTAAGATACAATGAGCAGTTCTTC.

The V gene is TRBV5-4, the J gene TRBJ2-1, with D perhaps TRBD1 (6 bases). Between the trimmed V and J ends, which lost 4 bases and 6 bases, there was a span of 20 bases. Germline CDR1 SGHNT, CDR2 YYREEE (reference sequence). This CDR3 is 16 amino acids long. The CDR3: CASSEGPAGAVNEQFF. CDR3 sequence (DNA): TGTGCCAGCAGCGAGGGACCGGCAGGGGCAGTCAATGAGCAGTTCTTC. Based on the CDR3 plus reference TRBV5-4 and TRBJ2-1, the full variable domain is ETGVTQSPTHLIKTRGQQVTLRCSSQSGHNTVSWYQQALGQGPQFIFQYYREEENGRGNFPPRFSGLQFPNYSSELNVNALELDDSALYLCASSEGPAGAVNEQFFGPGTRLTVL.

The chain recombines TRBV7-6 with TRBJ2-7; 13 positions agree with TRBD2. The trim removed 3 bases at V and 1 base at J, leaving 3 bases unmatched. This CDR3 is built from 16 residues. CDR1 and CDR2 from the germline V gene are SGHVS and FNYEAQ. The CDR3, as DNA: TGTGCCAGCAGCTTGGTGACTAGCGGGAGGTCCTACGAGCAGTACGTC. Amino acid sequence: CASSLVTSGRSYEQYV.

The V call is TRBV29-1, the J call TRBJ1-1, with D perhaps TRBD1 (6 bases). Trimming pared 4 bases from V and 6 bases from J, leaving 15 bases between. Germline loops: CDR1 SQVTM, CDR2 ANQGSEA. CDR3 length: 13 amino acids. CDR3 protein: CSVVWGRISEAFF. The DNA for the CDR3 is TGCAGCGTTGTTTGGGGGCGCATCTCTGAAGCTTTCTTT.

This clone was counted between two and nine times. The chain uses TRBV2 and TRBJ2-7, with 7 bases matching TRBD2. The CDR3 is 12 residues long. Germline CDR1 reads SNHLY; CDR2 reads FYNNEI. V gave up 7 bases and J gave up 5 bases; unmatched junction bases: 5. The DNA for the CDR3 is TGTGCCAGCACCCTGGGGAGGGACGAGCAGTACTTC. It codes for CASTLGRDEQYF.

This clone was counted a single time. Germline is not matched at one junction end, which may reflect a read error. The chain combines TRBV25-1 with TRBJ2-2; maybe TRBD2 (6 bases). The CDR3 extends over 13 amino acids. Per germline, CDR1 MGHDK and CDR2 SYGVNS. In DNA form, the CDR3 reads TGTGCCAGCAGTGAGACGAACACCGGGGGGCTGTTTTTT. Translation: CASSETNTGGLFF.

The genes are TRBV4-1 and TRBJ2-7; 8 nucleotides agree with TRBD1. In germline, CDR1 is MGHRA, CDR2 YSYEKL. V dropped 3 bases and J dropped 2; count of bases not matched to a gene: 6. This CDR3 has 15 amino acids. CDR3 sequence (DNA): TGCGCCAGCAGCCAGAGACAGGGGCTAGCCTACGAGCAGTACTTC. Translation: CASSQRQGLAYEQYF.

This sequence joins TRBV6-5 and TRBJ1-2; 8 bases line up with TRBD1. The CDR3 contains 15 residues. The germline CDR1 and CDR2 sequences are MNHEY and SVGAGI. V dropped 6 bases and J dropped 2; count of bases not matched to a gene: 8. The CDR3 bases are TGTGCCAGCAGCCGGGCAGACAGGGGAAACTATGGCTACACCTTC. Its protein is CASSRADRGNYGYTF.

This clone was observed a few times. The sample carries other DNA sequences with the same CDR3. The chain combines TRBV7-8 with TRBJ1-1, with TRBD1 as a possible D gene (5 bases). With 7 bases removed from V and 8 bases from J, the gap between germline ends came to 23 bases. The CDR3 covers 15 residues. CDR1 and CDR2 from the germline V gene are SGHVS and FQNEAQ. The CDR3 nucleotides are TGTGCCAGCAACCCAGGGTTTTCCAGACACTTCGAAGCTTTCTTT. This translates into CASNPGFSRHFEAFF. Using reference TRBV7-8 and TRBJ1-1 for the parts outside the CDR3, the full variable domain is GAGVSQSPRYKVAKRGQDVALRCDPISGHVSLFWYQQALGQGPEFLTYFQNEAQLDKSGLPSDRFFAERPEGSVSTLKIQRTQQEDSAVYLCASNPGFSRHFEAFFGQGTRLTVV.

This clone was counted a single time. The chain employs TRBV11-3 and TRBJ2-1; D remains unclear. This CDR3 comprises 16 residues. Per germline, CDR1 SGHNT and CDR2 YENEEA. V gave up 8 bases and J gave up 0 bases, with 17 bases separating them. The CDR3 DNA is TGTGCCAGCGTCGCGGCTATCTCAAGCTCCTACAATGAGCAGTTCTTC. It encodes CASVAAISSSYNEQFF.

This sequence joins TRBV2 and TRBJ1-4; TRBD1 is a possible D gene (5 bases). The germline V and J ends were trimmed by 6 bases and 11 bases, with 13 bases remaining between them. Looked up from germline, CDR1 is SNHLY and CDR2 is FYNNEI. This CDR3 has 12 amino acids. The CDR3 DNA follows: TGTGCCAGCAGCACCGACGGGGGGAAACTGTTTTTT. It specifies CASSTDGGKLFF. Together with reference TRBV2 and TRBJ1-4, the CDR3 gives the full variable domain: EPEVTQTPSHQVTQMGQEVILRCVPISNHLYFYWYRQILGQKVEFLVSFYNNEISEKSEIFDDQFSVERPDGSNFTLKIRSTKLEDSAMYFCASSTDGGKLFFGSGTQLSVL.

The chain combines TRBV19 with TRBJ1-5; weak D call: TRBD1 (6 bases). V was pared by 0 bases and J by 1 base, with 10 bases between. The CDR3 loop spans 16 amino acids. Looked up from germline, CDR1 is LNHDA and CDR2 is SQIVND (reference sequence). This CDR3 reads CASSIEPGHSNQPQHF. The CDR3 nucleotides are TGTGCCAGTAGTATAGAGCCGGGACACAGCAATCAGCCCCAGCATTTT.

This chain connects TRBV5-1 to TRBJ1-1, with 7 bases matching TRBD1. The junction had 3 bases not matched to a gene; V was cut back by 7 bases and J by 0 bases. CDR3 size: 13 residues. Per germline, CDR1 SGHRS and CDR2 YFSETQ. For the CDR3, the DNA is TGCGCCAGCTCGACAGGGTTGAACACTGAAGCTTTCTTT. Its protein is CASSTGLNTEAFF. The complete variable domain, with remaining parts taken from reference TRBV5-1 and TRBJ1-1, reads KAGVTQTPRYLIKTRGQQVTLSCSPISGHRSVSWYQQTPGQGLQFLFEYFSETQRNKGNFPGRFSGRQFSNSRSEMNVSTLELGDSALYLCASSTGLNTEAFFGQGTRLTVV.